The sequence of this T cell receptor beta chain was determined in a study of T cell responses to AZD1222 COVID-19 vaccine (dated by TCRdb to the early 2020s). Context from the whole study: AZD1222 recipients with second doses at about 4 weeks or about 12 weeks were pooled, because spike-specific TCR depth and breadth did not differ between schedules. TCR sequencing was performed for more than 230 trial participants, of whom 200 to 220 were given two doses of AZD1222 and roughly 25 were given two doses of MenACWY control vaccine. Trial participants were enrolled by age into subgroups of 18-55, 56-69 and 70-plus years, and around 150, 29 and 61 TCR-sequenced participants, respectively, were included in these subgroups.

The time point tag for this specimen amounts to: baseline before first vaccination. The vaccinee samples were drawn from two UK trials, COV001 and COV002, one of which was a single-blind randomized controlled phase 2/3 trial testing AZD1222 (ChAdOx1 nCoV-19) in healthy adults. For TCRbeta chain sequencing, PBMC samples were collected from trial participants at day 0 and at day 28 after the second dose. Notes on this clone: Its recognized antigen is unknown. No much larger clonotype is one base removed from it; base qualities were not supplied.

V sheds 7 bases and J sheds 4 bases, leaving 13 bases between their ends. From a lookup of the germline V gene, CDR1 and CDR2 are SNHLY and FYNNEI. There are 14 amino acids in the CDR3, from cysteine to phenylalanine inclusive. Just CDR3 DNA is preserved here, 42 bases in frame from base 1. Here is what the overall study found, with its caveats: The 56-69-year group was small, and its depth increase did not reach significance, likely because of low power. Spike-specific TCR breadth and depth rose significantly after two AZD1222 doses compared with day 0 and with MenACWY recipients. No day 14 peak-response samples were available, so repertoires were characterized only after the peak T cell response. The vaccine-associated CD4 TCRs covered the entire spike protein, and the dominant responses fell in regions 160-218 and 743-854. Reportedly, almost half of the unique spike-specific TCRs recognized epitopes lying outside the regions that are mutated in the B.1.351 and B.1.1.7 variants. Conclusions about previously exposed vaccinees are limited, since just 5 to 7 AZD1222 recipients were seropositive for SARS-CoV-2 at baseline. Participants were mostly white British, with more females than males. The authors suggested clonal diversity may have been underestimated.

The CDR3 regions of human TCRbeta chains were analyzed by immunosequencing. From the authors' description of their analysis: TCRs in the repertoires were matched against a reference library of SARS-CoV-2-specific TCRs that had been generated with the MIRA antigen-specificity platform. Breadth was defined as the fraction of unique TCRs that were SARS-CoV-2-associated, and depth was defined as the fraction of total T cells that were SARS-CoV-2-associated. Using the MIRA data, each spike-specific TCR was mapped to the spike region that the TCR reacts to and placed in a CD4 or CD8 class. Log10-transformed breadth and depth values were compared by one-way ANOVA with Sidak's multiple comparisons tests. TCRdb stores this immuneACCESS table with in-frame sequences only. Part of the clones is absent; in the studies checked, under half of the shortfall reflects unresolved V genes, and no reason is known for the rest. V and J calls and clone size are those listed in that table; D and trimming were worked out from the DNA. For this sample there are some 150,000 clones; 80% to 95% appear just once. The ten top clones hold approximately 5.4% of the sample.

This clonotype was sampled from an adult in good health. The chain was built from TRBV2 and TRBJ2-2, and the D gene may be TRBD2, 6 bases matching. The starting material was peripheral blood, obtained on day 0 of AZD1222 vaccination. The DNA is TGTGCCAGCATTTCCGGGAGTCCCACCGGGGAGCTGTTTTTT. It translates to CASISGSPTGELFF.